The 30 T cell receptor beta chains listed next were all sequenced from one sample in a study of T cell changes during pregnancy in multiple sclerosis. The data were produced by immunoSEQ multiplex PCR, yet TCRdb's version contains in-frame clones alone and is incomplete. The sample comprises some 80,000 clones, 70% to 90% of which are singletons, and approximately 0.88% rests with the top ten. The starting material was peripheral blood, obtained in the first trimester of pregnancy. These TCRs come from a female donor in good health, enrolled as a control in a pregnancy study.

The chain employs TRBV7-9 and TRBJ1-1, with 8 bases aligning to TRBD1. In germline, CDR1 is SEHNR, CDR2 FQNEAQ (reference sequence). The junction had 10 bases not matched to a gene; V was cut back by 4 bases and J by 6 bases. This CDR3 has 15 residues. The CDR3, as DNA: TGTGCCAGCAGCTCTATCGGGACAGGACGATCTGAAGCTTTCTTT. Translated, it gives CASSSIGTGRSEAFF.

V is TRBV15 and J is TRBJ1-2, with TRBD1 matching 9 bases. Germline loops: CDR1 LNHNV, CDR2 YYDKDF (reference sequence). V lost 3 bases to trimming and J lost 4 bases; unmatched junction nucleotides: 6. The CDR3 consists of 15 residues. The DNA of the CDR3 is TGTGCCACCAGCAGGGGAGGACAGGGGATCTATGGCTACACCTTC. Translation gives CATSRGGQGIYGYTF. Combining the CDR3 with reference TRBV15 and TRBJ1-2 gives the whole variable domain DAMVIQNPRYQVTQFGKPVTLSCSQTLNHNVMYWYQQKSSQAPKLLFHYYDKDFNNEADTPDNFQSRRPNTSFCFLDIRSPGLGDTAMYLCATSRGGQGIYGYTFGSGTRLTVV.

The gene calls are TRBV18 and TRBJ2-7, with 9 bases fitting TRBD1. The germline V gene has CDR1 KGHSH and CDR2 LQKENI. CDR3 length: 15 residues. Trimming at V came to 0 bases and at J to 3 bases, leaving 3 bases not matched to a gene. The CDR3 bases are TGTGCCAGCTCACCACCGGGACAGGGTCTCTACGAGCAGTACTTC. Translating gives CASSPPGQGLYEQYF. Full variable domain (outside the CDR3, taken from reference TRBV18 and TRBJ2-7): NAGVMQNPRHLVRRRGQEARLRCSPMKGHSHVYWYRQLPEEGLKFMVYLQKENIIDESGMPKERFSAEFPKEGPSILRIQQVVRGDSAAYFCASSPPGQGLYEQYFGPGTRLTVT.

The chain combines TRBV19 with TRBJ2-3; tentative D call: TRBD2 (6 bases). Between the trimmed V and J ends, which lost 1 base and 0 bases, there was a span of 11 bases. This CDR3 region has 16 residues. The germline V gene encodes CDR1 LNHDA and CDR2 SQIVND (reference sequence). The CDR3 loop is CASSIVSAGSTDTQYF. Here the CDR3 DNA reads TGTGCCAGTAGTATAGTTTCTGCGGGAAGCACAGATACGCAGTATTTT. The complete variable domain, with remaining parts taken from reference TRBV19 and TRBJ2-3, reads DGGITQSPKYLFRKEGQNVTLSCEQNLNHDAMYWYRQDPGQGLRLIYYSQIVNDFQKGDIAEGYSVSREKKESFPLTVTSAQKNPTAFYLCASSIVSAGSTDTQYFGPGTRLTVL.

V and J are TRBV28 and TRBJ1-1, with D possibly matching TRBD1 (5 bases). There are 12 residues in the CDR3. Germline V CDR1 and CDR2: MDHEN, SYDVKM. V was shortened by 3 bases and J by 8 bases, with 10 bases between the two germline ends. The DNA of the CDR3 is TGTGCCAGCAGTTTTGGGGGGATCGAAGCTTTCTTT. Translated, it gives CASSFGGIEAFF.

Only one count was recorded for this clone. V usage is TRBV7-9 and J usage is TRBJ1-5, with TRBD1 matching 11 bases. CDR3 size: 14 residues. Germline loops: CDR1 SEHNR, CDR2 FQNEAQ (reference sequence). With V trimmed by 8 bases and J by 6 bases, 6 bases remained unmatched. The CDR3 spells CASVGQGASQPQHF. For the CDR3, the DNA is TGTGCCAGCGTTGGACAGGGGGCCAGTCAGCCCCAGCATTTT.

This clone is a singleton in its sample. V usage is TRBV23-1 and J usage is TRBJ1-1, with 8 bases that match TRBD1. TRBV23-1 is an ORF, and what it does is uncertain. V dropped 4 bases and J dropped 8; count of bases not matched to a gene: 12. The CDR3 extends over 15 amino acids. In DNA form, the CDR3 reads TGCGCCAGCAGTCTTCACAGGGGGAGTCCTATGGAAGCTTTCTTT. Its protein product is CASSLHRGSPMEAFF.

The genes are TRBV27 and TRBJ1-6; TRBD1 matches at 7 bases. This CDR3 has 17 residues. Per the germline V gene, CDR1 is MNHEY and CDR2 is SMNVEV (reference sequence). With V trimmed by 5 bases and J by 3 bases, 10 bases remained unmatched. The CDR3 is CASSPRTGMFYNSPLHF. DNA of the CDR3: TGTGCCAGCAGTCCCAGGACAGGAATGTTCTATAATTCACCCCTCCACTTT.

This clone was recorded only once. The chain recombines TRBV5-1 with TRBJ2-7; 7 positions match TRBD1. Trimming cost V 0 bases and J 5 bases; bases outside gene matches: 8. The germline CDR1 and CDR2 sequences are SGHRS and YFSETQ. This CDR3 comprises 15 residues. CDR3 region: CASSLDRGTGNEQYF. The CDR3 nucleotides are TGCGCCAGCAGCTTGGACAGGGGTACGGGCAACGAGCAGTACTTC. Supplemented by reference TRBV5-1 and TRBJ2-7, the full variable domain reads KAGVTQTPRYLIKTRGQQVTLSCSPISGHRSVSWYQQTPGQGLQFLFEYFSETQRNKGNFPGRFSGRQFSNSRSEMNVSTLELGDSALYLCASSLDRGTGNEQYFGPGTRLTVT.

In DNA form, the CDR3 reads TGCGCCAGCAGCCGCCTTTGGACAGGGGGCACCAATCAGCCCCAGCATTTT. It specifies CASSRLWTGGTNQPQHF. The rearrangement joins TRBV4-1 to TRBJ1-5; TRBD1 agrees at 11 bases. Germline CDR1 and CDR2: MGHRA and YSYEKL. The CDR3 runs to 17 residues. The V gene end was trimmed by 4 bases and the J gene end by 3 bases; junction bases not matched to a gene: 8.

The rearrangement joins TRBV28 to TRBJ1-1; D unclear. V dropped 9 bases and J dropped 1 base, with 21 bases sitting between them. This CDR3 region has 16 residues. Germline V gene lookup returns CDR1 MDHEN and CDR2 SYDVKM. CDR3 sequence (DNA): TGTGCCAGTTTGGGCTACGGGATTCCTACGAACACTGAAGCTTTCTTT. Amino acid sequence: CASLGYGIPTNTEAFF.

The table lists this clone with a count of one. CDR3 sequence (DNA): TGTGCCTGCCAACAGGGGGTCGCCCGGGAGCAGTACTTC. Protein: CACQQGVAREQYF. The genes are TRBV30 and TRBJ2-7; TRBD1 aligns across 8 bases. The CDR3 totals 13 residues. The V segment lost 6 bases and the J segment 7 bases; nucleotides outside the gene matches: 11. CDR1 and CDR2 from the germline V gene are GTSNPN and SVGIG (reference sequence).

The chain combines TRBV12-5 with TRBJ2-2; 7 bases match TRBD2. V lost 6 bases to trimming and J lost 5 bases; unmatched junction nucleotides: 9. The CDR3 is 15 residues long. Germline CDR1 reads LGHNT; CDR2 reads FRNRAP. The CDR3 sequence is CASGLTGGVTGELFF. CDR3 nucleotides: TGTGCTAGTGGCCTGACTGGGGGGGTGACCGGGGAGCTGTTTTTT.

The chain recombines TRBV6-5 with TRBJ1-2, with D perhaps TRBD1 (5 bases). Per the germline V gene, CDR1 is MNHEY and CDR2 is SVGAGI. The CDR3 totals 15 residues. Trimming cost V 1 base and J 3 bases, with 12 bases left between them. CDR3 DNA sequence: TGTGCCAGCAGTTACTATAGGGGTGTGGACTATGGCTACACCTTC. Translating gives CASSYYRGVDYGYTF.

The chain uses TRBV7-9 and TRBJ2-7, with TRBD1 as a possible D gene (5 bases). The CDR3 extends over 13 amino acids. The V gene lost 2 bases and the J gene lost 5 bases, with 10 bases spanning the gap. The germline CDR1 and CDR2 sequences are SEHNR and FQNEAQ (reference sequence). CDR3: CASSLTDSDEQYF. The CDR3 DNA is TGTGCCAGCAGCTTAACCGACAGTGACGAGCAGTACTTC. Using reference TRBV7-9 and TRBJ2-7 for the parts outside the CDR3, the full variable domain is DTGVSQNPRHKITKRGQNVTFRCDPISEHNRLYWYRQTLGQGPEFLTYFQNEAQLEKSRLLSDRFSAERPKGSFSTLEIQRTEQGDSAMYLCASSLTDSDEQYFGPGTRLTVT.

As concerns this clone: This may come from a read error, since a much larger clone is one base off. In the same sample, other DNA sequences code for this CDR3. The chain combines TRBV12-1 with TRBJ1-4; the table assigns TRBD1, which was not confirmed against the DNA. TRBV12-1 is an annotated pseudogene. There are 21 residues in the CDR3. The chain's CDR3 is CASSFRTGTGKEEAGNEKLFF. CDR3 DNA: TGTGCTAGCAGCTTTCGGACCGGGACAGGGAAAGAAGAGGCTGGGAATGAAAAACTGTTTTTT.

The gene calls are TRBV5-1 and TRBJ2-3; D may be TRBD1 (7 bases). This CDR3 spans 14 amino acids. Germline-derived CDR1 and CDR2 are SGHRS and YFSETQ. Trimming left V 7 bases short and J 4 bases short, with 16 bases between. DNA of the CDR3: TGCGCCAGCGCCAGGGGGGCCGGACCAGATACGCAGTATTTT. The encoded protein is CASARGAGPDTQYF.

CDR3 sequence reads: CASSLSTSGGGHTQYF. The DNA for the CDR3 is TGTGCCAGCTCACTCTCGACTAGCGGGGGGGGTCATACGCAGTATTTT. This sequence joins TRBV18 and TRBJ2-3, with 14 positions matching TRBD2. Germline V gene data show CDR1 as KGHSH and CDR2 as LQKENI. Germline trimming cut 4 bases from V and 7 bases from J; bases unmatched to any gene: 7. The CDR3 runs to 16 residues.

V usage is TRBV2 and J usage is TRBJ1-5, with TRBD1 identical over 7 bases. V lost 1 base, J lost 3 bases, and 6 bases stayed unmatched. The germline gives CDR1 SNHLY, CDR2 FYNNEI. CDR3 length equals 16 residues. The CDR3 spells CASSEEQGRNNQPQHF. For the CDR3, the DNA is TGTGCCAGCAGTGAAGAACAGGGGAGGAACAATCAGCCCCAGCATTTT.

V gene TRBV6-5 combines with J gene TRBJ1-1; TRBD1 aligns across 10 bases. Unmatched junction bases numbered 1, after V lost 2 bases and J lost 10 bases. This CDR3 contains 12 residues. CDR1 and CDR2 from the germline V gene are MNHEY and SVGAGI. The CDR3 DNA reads TGTGCCAGCAGTTACGGACAGGGGGTAGCTTTCTTT. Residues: CASSYGQGVAFF.

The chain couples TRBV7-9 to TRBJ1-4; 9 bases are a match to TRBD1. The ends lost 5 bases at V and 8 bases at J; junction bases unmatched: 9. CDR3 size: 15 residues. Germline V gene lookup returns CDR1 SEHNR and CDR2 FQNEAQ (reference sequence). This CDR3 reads CASSGGTGNFEKLFF. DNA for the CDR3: TGTGCCAGCAGCGGAGGGACAGGGAATTTCGAAAAACTGTTTTTT.

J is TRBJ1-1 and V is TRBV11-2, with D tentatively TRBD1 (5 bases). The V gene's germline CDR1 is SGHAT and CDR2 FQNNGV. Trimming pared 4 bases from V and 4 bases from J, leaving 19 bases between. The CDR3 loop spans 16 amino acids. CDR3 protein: CASSSAPVTAATEAFF. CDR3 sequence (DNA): TGTGCCAGCAGCTCGGCTCCGGTGACAGCAGCCACTGAAGCTTTCTTT.

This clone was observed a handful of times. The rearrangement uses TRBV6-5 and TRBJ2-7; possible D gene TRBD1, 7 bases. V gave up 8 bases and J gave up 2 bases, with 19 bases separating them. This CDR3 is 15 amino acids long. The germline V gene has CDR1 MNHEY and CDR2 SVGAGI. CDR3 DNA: TGTGCCAGCCGTGGTCCAGGGGGGATCCCCTACGAGCAGTACTTC. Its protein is CASRGPGGIPYEQYF.

CDR3 loop: CASSSQGTQPQHF. CDR3 DNA sequence: TGTGCCAGCAGTTCACAGGGGACTCAGCCCCAGCATTTT. V and J are TRBV2 and TRBJ1-5, with 7 bases aligning to TRBD1. CDR1 SNHLY and CDR2 FYNNEI come from the germline V gene. Trimming removed 5 bases from V and 6 bases from J; junction bases left unmatched: 4. The CDR3 loop spans 13 amino acids.

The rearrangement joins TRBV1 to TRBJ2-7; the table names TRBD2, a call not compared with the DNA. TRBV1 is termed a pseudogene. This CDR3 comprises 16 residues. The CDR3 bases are TGCACCAGCCGCCCGGGACTAGCGGGAGGCGACTACGAGCAGTACTTC. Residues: CTSRPGLAGGDYEQYF.

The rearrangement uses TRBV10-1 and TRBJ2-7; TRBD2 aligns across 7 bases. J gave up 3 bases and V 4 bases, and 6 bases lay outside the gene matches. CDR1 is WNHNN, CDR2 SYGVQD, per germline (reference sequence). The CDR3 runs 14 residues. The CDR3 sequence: CASSAGLADYEQYF. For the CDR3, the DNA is TGCGCCAGCAGTGCTGGGCTAGCGGACTACGAGCAGTACTTC.

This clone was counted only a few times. The CDR3 sequence is CASGKPGQGAVEQFF. The CDR3 DNA sequence: TGCGCCAGCGGCAAACCGGGACAGGGGGCCGTGGAGCAGTTCTTC. The chain links TRBV10-2 to TRBJ2-1, with 12 bases matching TRBD1. This CDR3 has 15 amino acids. The germline V gene has CDR1 WSHSY and CDR2 SAAADI. J lost 10 bases, V lost 8 bases, and 12 bases had no gene match.

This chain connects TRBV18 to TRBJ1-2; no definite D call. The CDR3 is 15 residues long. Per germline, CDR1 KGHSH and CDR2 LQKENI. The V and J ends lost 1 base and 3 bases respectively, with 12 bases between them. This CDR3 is CASSPRESTHYGYTF. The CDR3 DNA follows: TGTGCCAGCTCACCACGGGAGTCTACGCACTATGGCTACACCTTC.

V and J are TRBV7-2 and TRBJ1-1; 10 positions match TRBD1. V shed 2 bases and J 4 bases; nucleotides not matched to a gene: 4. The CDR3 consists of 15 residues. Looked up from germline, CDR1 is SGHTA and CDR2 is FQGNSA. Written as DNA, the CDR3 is TGTGCCAGCAGCTTATTGACAGGGGGCGTCACTGAAGCTTTCTTT. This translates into CASSLLTGGVTEAFF.

CDR3 sequence reads: CASRETGAHTDTQYF. CDR3 coding DNA: TGTGCCAGCAGAGAAACAGGGGCTCACACAGATACGCAGTATTTT. The chain has TRBV2 and TRBJ2-3, with 7 bases matching TRBD1. V shed 6 bases and J 2 bases; nucleotides not matched to a gene: 8. In germline, CDR1 is SNHLY, CDR2 FYNNEI. This CDR3 region has 15 residues.